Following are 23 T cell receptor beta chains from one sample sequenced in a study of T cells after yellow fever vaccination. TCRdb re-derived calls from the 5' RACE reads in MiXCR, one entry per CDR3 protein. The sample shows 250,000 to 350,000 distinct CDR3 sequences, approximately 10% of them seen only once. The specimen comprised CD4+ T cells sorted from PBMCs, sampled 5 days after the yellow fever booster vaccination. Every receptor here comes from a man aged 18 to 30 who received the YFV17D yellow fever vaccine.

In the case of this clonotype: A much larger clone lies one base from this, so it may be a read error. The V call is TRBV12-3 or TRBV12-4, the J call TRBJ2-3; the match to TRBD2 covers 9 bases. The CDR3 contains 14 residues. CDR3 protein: CASSFNSGGDTLYF. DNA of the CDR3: TGTGCCAGCAGTTTTAATAGCGGGGGAGATACGCTGTATTTT.

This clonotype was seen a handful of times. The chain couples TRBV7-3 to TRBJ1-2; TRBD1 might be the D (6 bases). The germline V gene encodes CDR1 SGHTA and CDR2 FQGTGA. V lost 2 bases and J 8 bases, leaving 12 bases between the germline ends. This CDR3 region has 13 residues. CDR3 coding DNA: TGTGCCAGCAGCTTAGGGGGGGCGCTGGGCTACACCTTC. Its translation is CASSLGGALGYTF.

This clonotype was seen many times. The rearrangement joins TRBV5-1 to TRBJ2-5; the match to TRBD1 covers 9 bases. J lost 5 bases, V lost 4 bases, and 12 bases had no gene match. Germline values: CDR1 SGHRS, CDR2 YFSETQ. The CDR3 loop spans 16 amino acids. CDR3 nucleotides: TGCGCCAGCAGCACGGGACAGGGACTGATATGGGAGACCCAGTACTTC. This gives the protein CASSTGQGLIWETQYF.

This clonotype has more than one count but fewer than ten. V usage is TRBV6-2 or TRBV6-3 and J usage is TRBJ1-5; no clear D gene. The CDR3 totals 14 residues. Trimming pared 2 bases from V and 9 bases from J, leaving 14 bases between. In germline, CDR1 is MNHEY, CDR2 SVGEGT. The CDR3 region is CASSYPLGIGPQHF. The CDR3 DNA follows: TGTGCCAGCAGTTACCCCCTGGGGATTGGGCCCCAGCATTTT.

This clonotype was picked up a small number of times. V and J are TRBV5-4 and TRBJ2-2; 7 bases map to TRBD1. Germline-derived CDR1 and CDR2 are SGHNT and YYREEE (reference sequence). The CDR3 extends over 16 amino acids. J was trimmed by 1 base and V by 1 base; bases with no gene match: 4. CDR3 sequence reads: CASSLNRTGNTGELFF. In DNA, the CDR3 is TGTGCCAGCAGCTTGAACCGGACAGGGAACACCGGGGAGCTGTTTTTT.

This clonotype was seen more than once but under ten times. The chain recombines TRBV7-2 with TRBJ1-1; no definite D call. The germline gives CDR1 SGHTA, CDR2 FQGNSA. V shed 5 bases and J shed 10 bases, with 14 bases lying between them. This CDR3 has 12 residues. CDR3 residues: CASSDSGSLAFF. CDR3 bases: TGTGCCAGCAGCGACTCGGGGTCCTTAGCTTTCTTT.

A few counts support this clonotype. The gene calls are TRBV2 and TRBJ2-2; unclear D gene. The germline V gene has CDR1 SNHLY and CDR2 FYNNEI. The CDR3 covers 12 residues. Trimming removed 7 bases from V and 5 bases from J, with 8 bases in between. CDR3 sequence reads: CASTLTTGELFF. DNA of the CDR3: TGTGCCAGCACCTTAACTACCGGGGAGCTGTTTTTT.

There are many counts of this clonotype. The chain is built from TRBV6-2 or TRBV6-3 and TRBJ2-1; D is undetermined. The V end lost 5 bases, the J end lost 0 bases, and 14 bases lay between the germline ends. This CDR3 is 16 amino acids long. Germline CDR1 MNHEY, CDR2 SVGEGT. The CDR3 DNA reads TGTGCCAGCAGTAAAAGGACGTCCAGCTCCTACAATGAGCAGTTCTTC. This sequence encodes CASSKRTSSSYNEQFF.

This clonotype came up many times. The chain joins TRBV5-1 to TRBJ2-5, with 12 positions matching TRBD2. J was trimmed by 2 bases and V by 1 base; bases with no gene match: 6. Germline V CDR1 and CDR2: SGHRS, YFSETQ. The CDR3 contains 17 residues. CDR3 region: CASSLPLGLAGQETQYF. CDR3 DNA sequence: TGCGCCAGCAGCTTGCCTTTAGGACTAGCGGGGCAAGAGACCCAGTACTTC.

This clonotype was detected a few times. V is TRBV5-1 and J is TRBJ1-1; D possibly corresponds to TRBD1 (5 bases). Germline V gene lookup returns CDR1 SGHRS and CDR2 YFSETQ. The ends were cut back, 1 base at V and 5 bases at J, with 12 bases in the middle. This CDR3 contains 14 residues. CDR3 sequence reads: CASSLQGELTEAFF. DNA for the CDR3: TGCGCCAGCAGCTTGCAGGGAGAGTTAACTGAAGCTTTCTTT. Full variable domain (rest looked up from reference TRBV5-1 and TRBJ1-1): KAGVTQTPRYLIKTRGQQVTLSCSPISGHRSVSWYQQTPGQGLQFLFEYFSETQRNKGNFPGRFSGRQFSNSRSEMNVSTLELGDSALYLCASSLQGELTEAFFGQGTRLTVV.

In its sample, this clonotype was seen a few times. CDR3 bases: TGTGCCAGCAGTATACAGGGGATAGAGGACTATGGCTACACCTTC. Translated, it gives CASSIQGIEDYGYTF. The chain combines TRBV12-3 or TRBV12-4 with TRBJ1-2; 7 bases fit TRBD1. This CDR3 has 15 amino acids. The trim removed 5 bases at V and 3 bases at J, leaving 9 bases unmatched.

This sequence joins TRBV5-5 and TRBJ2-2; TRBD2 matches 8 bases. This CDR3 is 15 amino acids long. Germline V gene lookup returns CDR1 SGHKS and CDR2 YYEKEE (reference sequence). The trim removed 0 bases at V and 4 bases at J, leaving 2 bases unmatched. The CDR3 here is CASSLERGSTGELFF. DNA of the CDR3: TGTGCCAGCAGCTTGGAGCGGGGGAGCACCGGGGAGCTGTTTTTT.

CDR3 sequence: CASSSRDSVDEQFF. DNA for the CDR3: TGTGCCAGCAGTAGCCGGGACAGCGTCGATGAGCAGTTCTTC. The rearrangement joins TRBV12-3 or TRBV12-4 to TRBJ2-1; 7 positions agree with TRBD1. The CDR3 extends over 14 amino acids. J lost 8 bases, V lost 5 bases, and 9 bases had no gene match.

CDR3 region: CASSRGGTEETQYF. CDR3 sequence (DNA): TGCGCCAGCAGCCGGGGGGGAACAGAAGAGACCCAGTACTTC. V and J are TRBV4-3 and TRBJ2-5, with 7 bases that match TRBD2. With 4 bases clipped from V and 3 bases from J, the junction kept 5 bases outside the gene matches. Germline V gene sequence: CDR1 LGHNA, CDR2 YSLEER. This CDR3 spans 14 amino acids.

The DNA for the CDR3 is TGCAGTGCTAGCGGTACACAGAATGAAAAACTGTTTTTT. It encodes CSASGTQNEKLFF. V and J are TRBV20-1 and TRBJ1-4; D call uncertain. From germline, CDR1 is DFQATT and CDR2 SNEGSKA (reference sequence). V gave up 3 bases and J gave up 5 bases, with 10 bases separating them. There are 13 residues in the CDR3.

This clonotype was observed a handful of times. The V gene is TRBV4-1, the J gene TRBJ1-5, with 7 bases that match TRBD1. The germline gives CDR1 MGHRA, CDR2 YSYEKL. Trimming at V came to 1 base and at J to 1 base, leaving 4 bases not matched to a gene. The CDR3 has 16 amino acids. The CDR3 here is CASSQGRGRSNQPQHF. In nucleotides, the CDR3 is TGCGCCAGCAGCCAAGGGAGGGGGCGAAGCAATCAGCCCCAGCATTTT.

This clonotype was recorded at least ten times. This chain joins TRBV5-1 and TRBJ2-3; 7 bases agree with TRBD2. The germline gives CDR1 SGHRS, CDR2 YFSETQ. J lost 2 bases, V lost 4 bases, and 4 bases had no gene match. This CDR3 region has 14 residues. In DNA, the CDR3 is TGCGCCAGCAGCCGAGCGGGGCCCACAGATACGCAGTATTTT. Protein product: CASSRAGPTDTQYF.

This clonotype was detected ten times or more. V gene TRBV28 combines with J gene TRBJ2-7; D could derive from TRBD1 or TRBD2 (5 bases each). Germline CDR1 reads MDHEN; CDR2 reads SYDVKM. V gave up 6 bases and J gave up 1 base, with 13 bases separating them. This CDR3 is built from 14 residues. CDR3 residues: CASSSGTWSYEQYV. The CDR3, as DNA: TGTGCCAGCAGCTCCGGGACGTGGTCCTACGAGCAGTACGTC.

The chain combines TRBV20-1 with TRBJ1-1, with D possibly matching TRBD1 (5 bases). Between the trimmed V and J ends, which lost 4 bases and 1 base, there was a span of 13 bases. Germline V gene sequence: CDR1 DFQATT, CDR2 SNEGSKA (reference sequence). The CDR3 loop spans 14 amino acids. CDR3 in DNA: TGCAGTGCTAAATCAGGGACTGCGAACACTGAAGCTTTCTTT. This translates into CSAKSGTANTEAFF.

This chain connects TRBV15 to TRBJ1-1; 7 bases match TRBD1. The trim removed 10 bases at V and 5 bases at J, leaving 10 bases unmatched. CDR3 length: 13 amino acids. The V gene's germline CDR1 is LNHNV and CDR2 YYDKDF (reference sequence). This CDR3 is CARGETGRTEAFF. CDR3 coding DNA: TGTGCCAGGGGGGAGACAGGGAGGACTGAAGCTTTCTTT.

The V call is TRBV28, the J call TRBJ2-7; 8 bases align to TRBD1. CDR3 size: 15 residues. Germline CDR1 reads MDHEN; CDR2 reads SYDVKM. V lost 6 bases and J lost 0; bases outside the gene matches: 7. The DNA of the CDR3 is TGTGCCAGCAGATCGGGACAGGCGCTCTCCTACGAGCAGTACTTC. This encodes CASRSGQALSYEQYF.

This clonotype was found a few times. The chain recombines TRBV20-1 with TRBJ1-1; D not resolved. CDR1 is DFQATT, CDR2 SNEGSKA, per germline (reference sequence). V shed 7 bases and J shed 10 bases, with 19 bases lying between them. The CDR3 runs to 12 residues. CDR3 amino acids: CSGVGLPTAAFF. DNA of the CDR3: TGCAGTGGGGTAGGACTCCCTACAGCAGCTTTCTTT.

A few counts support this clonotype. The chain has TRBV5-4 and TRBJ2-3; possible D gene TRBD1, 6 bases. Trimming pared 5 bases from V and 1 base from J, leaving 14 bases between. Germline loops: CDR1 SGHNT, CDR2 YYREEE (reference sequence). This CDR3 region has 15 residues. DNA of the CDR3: TGTGCCAGCAGACTCGGACAGAAGGGCACAGATACGCAGTATTTT. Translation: CASRLGQKGTDTQYF. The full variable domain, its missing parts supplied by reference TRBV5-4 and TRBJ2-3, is ETGVTQSPTHLIKTRGQQVTLRCSSQSGHNTVSWYQQALGQGPQFIFQYYREEENGRGNFPPRFSGLQFPNYSSELNVNALELDDSALYLCASRLGQKGTDTQYFGPGTRLTVL.